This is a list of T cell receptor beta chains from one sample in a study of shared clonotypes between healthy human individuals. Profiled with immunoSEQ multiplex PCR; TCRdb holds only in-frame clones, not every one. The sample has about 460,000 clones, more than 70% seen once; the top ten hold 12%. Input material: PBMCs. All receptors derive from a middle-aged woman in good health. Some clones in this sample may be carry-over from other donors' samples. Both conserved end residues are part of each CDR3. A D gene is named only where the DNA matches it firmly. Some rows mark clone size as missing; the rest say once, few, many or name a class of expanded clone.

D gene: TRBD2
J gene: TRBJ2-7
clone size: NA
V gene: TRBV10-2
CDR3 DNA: TGCGCCAGCAAATCTTCGCGTAGCGGGACCGCCGAGCAGTACTTC
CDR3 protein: CASKSSRSGTAEQYF

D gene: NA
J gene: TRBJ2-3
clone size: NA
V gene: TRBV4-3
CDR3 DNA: TGCGCCAGCAGCCTAGACTACTTCACAGATACGCAGTATTTT
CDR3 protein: CASSLDYFTDTQYF

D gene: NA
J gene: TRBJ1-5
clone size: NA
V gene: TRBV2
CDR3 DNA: TGTGCCAGCAGTGGGGGCGGACGCAATCAGCCCCAGCATTTT
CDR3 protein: CASSGGGRNQPQHF

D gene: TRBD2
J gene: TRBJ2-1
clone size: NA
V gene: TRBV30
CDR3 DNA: TGTGCCTGGAAGGGACTAAACAATGAGCAGTTCTTC
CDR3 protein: CAWKGLNNEQFF

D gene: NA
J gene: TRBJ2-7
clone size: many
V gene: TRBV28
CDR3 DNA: TGTGCCAGCACCACTACCAGGCTAGCGAGGAACTACGAGCAGTACTTC
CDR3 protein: CASTTTRLARNYEQYF

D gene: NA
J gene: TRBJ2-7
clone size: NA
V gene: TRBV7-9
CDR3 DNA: TGTGTCAGCAGCTTTGGTGTTAGAAACTACGAGCAGTACTTC
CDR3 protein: CVSSFGVRNYEQYF

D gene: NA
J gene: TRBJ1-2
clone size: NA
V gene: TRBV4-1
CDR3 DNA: TGCGCCAGCAGCCAAGATCCGGGGGGTAACTATGGCTACACCTTC
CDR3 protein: CASSQDPGGNYGYTF

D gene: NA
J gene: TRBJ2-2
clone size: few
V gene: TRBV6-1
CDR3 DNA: TGTGCCAGCAGTGGTGCTCTGGACACCGGGGAGCTGTTTTTT
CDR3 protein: CASSGALDTGELFF

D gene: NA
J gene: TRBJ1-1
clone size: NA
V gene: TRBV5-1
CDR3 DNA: TGCGCCAGCACACTAGGGGCGACGATGGGCACTGAAGCTTTCTTT
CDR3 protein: CASTLGATMGTEAFF

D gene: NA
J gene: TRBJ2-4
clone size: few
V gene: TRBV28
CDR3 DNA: TGTGCCAGCAGTTTCGACAAACAAGGATCTTTAGCCAAAAACATTCAGTACTTC
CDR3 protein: CASSFDKQGSLAKNIQYF

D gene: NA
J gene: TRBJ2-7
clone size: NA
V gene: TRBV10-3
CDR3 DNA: TGTGCTTCGAGGGGAGGCGGGCAGGGTGGAGAGCAGTACTTC
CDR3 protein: CASRGGGQGGEQYF

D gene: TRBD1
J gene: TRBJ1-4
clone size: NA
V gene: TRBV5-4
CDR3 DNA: TGTGCCAGCAGCTTTCAACAGGGGCCCGGTGAAAAACTGTTTTTT
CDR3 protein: CASSFQQGPGEKLFF

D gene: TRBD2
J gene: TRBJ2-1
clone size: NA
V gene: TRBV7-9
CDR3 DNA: TGTGCCAGCTTAGCGGGAGGGTTCTACAATGAGCAGTTCTTC
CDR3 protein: CASLAGGFYNEQFF

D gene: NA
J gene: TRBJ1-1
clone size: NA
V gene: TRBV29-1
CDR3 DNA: TGCAGCGTTGGGGGGACAAGCGAGACAACTGAAGCTTTCTTT
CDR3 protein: CSVGGTSETTEAFF

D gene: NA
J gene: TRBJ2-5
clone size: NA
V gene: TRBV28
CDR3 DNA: TGTGCCAGCAGTCCTACAGGGCGGGTCGGCGAGACCCAGTACTTC
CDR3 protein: CASSPTGRVGETQYF

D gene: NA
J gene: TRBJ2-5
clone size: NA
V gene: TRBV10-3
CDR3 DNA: TGTGCCATCAGTGAGTCGCCTGAGACCCAGTACTTC
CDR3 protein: CAISESPETQYF

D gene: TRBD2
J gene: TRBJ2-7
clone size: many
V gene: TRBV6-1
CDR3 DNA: TGTGCCAGCAGTAGTCTAGCGGGGACCTCCTACGAGCAGTACTTC
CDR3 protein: CASSSLAGTSYEQYF

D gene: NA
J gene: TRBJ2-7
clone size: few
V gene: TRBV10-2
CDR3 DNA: TGCGCCAGCAGTGATGGGGGGAGCCCGATACTCTCCTACGAGCAGTACTTC
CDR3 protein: CASSDGGSPILSYEQYF

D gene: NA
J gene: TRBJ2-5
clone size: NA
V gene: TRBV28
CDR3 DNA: TGTGCCAGCAGCCCCCACCCGGCAAACAGGGTCCAAGGGACCCAGTACTTC
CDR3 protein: CASSPHPANRVQGTQYF

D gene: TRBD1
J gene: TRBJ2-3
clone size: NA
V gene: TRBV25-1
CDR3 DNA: TGTGCCAGCAGTGATCAAAGACAGGGGCACACAGATACGCAGTATTTT
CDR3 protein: CASSDQRQGHTDTQYF

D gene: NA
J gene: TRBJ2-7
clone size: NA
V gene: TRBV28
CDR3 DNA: TGTGCCAGCACAGGGCCCACCTACGAGCAGTACTTC
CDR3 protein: CASTGPTYEQYF

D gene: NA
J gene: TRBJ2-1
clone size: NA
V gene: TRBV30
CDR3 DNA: TGTGCCTGGAGTGTCCAGGGGACCAATGAGCAGTTCTTC
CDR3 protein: CAWSVQGTNEQFF

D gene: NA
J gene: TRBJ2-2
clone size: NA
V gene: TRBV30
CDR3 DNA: TGTGCTAGAAGGAGGGGGCAAGACACCGGGGAGCTGTTTTTT
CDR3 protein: CARRRGQDTGELFF

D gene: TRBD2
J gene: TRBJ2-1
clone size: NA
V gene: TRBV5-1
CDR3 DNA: TGCGCCAGCAGCTTGGAGGGAGGGCCCTCCTACAATGAGCAGTTCTTC
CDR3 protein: CASSLEGGPSYNEQFF

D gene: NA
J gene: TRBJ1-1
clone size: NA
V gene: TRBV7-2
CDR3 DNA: TGTGCCAGCAATGCGGGACTTATGAACACTGAAGCTTTCTTT
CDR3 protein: CASNAGLMNTEAFF

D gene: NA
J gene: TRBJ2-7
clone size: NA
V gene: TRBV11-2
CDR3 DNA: TGTGCCAGCAGCTTAGATGGAGGGGGCAGTTCCTACGAGCAGTACTTC
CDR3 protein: CASSLDGGGSSYEQYF

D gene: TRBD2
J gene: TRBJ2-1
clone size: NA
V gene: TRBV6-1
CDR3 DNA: TGTGCCAGCAGTGAAGGTCTAGCGGGAGGTAATGAGCAGTTCTTC
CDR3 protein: CASSEGLAGGNEQFF

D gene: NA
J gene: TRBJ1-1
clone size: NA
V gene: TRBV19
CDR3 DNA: TGTGCCTCCGAAAGCAGGGGATTAGACACTGAAGCTTTCTTT
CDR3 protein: CASESRGLDTEAFF

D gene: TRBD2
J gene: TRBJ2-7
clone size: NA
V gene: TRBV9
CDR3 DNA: TGTGCCAGCACCATTCGGACTAGCGAGCACGAGCAGTACTTC
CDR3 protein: CASTIRTSEHEQYF

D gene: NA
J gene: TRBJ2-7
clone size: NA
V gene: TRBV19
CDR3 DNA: TGTGCCAGTAGTATACAGGGTCTTGGCGAGCAGTACTTC
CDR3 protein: CASSIQGLGEQYF

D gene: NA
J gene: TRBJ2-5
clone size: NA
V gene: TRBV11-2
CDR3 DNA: TGTGCCAGCAGCCTATGGACTAAACAAGAGACCCAGTACTTC
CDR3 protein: CASSLWTKQETQYF

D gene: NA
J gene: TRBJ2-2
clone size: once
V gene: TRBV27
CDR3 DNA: TGTGCCAGCACCACGGCTAGCGGGGAGCTGTTTTTT
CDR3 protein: CASTTASGELFF

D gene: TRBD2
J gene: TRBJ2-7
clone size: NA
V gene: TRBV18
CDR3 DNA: TGTGCCAGCTCACCAGGACTAGCGGGAGTAACCTACGAGCAGTACTTC
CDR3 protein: CASSPGLAGVTYEQYF

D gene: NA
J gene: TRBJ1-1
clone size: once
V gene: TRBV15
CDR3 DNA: TGTGCCACCAGCAGAGATGATTTAAACACTGAAGCTTTCTTT
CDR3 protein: CATSRDDLNTEAFF

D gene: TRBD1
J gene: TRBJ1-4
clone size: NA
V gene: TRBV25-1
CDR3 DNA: TGTGCCAGCAGTGAATCCCGACAGGGAGGTGAAAAACTGTTTTTT
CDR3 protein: CASSESRQGGEKLFF

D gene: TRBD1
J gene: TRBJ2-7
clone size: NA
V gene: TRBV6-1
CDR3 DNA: TGTGCCAGCAGGTCCGGGACAGGGGCGTCCTACGAGCAGTACTTC
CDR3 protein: CASRSGTGASYEQYF

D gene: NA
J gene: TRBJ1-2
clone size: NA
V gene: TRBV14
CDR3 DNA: TGTGCCAGCAGCCAAGAACCGGGCTCCTACTATGGCTACACCTTC
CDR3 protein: CASSQEPGSYYGYTF

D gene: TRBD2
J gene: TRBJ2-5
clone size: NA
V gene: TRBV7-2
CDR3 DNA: TGTGCCAGCAGCTTAACTAGCGGGTCCCAAGAGACCCAGTACTTC
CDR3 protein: CASSLTSGSQETQYF

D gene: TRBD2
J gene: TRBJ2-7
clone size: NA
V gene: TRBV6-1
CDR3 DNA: TGTGCCAGCAGTGAGGCGATGGGAGCGGGGTCCTACGAGCAGTACTTC
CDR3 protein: CASSEAMGAGSYEQYF

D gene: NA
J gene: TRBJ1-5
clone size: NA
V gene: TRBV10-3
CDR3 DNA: TGTGCCATCAAGCCACAGGGAAGCAATCAGCCCCAGCATTTT
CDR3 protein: CAIKPQGSNQPQHF

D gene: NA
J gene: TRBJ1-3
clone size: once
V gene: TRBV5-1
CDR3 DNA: TGCGCCAGCAGCTTGGACCTTCTGTTCTCTGGAAACACCATATATTTT
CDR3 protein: CASSLDLLFSGNTIYF

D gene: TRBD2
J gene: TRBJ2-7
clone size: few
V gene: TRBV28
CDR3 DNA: TGTGCCAGCAGTGGGGTAGCTTGGGAGGGAGAGTACGAGCAGTACTTC
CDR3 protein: CASSGVAWEGEYEQYF

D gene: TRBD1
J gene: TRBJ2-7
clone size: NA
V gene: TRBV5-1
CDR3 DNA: TGCGCCAGCAGCGAAGGGACAGGGGTTGGCGAGCAGTACTTC
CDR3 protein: CASSEGTGVGEQYF

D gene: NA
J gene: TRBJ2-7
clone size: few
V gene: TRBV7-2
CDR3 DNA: TGTGCCAGCAGCTATTCTAGCGACTACGAGCAGTACTTC
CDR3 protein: CASSYSSDYEQYF

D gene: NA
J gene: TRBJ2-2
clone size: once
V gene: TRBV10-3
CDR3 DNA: TGTGCCATCAGTGATGAACGAACCCTTAACACCGGGGAGCTGTTTTTT
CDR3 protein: CAISDERTLNTGELFF

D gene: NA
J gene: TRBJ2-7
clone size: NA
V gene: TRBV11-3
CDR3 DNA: TGTGCCAGCAGCCTAGATGGGGGCGGCGAGCAGTACTTC
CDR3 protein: CASSLDGGGEQYF

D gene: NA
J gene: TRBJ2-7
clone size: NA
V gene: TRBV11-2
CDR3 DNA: TGTGCCAGCAGCTTAGATACAGGGATCTACGAGCAGTACTTC
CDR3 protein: CASSLDTGIYEQYF

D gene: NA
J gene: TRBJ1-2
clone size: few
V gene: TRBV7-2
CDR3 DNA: TGTGCCAGCAGCCCCCAGACAGGCCAGCCTGGCTACACCTTC
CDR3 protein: CASSPQTGQPGYTF

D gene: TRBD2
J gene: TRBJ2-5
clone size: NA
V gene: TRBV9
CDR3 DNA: TGTGCCAGCAGCGTAGCTACGGGGACTACAGAGACCCAGTACTTC
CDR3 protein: CASSVATGTTETQYF

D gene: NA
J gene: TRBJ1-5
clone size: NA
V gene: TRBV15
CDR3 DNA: TGTGCCACCAGCAGAGACTGGGCCGAGACGATTGGGAATCAGCCCCAGCATTTT
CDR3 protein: CATSRDWAETIGNQPQHF

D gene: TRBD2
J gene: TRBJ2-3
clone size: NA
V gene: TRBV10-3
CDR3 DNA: TGTGCCATCAGTGGGGGACTAGCGGGAGGGGAGAGCACAGATACGCAGTATTTT
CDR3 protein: CAISGGLAGGESTDTQYF

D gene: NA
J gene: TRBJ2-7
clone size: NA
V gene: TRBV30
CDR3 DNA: TGTGCCTTAGACCGGGGCCTCCTTCCGTACGAGCAGTACTTC
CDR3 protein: CALDRGLLPYEQYF

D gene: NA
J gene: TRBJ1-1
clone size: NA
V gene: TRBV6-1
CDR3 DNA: TGTGCCACCTCGAAGCGGATGGGGGACACTGAAGCTTTCTTT
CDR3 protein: CATSKRMGDTEAFF

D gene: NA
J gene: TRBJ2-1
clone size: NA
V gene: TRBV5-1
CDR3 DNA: TGCGCCAGCAGCTACCTACCCGAAGGGGGATCCTACAGTGAGCAGTTCTTC
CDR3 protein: CASSYLPEGGSYSEQFF